These 7 T cell receptor beta chains were sequenced from one sample in a study of blood T cell repertoires in COVID-19. The repertoire was sequenced with immunoSEQ multiplex PCR; TCRdb's copy has only in-frame clones and lacks some. The sample includes approximately 500,000 clones, 80% to 90% of them seen just once. Sequenced: peripheral blood. These receptors all come from a man younger than 30 with COVID-19, enrolled during active disease.

The V call is TRBV9, the J call TRBJ2-3, with D uncertain. This CDR3 has 14 amino acids. Germline V gives CDR1 SGDLS, CDR2 YYNGEE. V lost 2 bases to trimming and J lost 1 base, with 8 bases between them. The CDR3 coding sequence is TGTGCCAGCAGCGTCCCCGGAGGCACAGATACGCAGTATTTT. Amino acid sequence: CASSVPGGTDTQYF.

CDR3: CASSQRGQGNMNTEAFF. The CDR3 DNA reads as TGTGCCAGCTCACAACGGGGACAGGGAAACATGAACACTGAAGCTTTCTTT. The V call is TRBV18, the J call TRBJ1-1, with TRBD1 matching over 9 bases. CDR3 length equals 17 residues. With 4 bases clipped from V and 0 bases from J, the junction kept 9 bases outside the gene matches. Germline V lookup: CDR1 KGHSH, CDR2 LQKENI.

The J gene is TRBJ2-6, the V gene TRBV14, with D unclear. V was clipped by 0 bases and J by 4 bases, with 10 bases between them. Per germline, CDR1 SGHDN and CDR2 FVKESK. The CDR3 runs to 16 residues. The CDR3, as DNA: TGTGCCAGCAGCCAAGAGTACCGGCGGGGGGCCAACGTCCTGACTTTC. Its protein product is CASSQEYRRGANVLTF.

The rearrangement links TRBV6-6 to TRBJ2-1; 8 nucleotides line up with TRBD2. V shed 6 bases and J 8 bases; nucleotides not matched to a gene: 9. From germline, CDR1 is MNHNY and CDR2 SVGAGI (reference sequence). The CDR3 sequence is 14 residues long. The CDR3 DNA reads as TGTGCCAGCAGGCGGAGCGGGGGTAGAGATGAGCAGTTCTTC. Translating gives CASRRSGGRDEQFF.

This rearrangement joins TRBV2 to TRBJ2-7, with D unresolved. V was pared by 8 bases and J by 4 bases, with 9 bases between. Germline CDR1 SNHLY, CDR2 FYNNEI. This CDR3 comprises 11 residues. Here the CDR3 reads CASRPGYEQYF. In DNA form, the CDR3 reads TGTGCCAGCCGCCCAGGATACGAGCAGTACTTC.

The chain has TRBV19 and TRBJ1-5, with D possibly TRBD1 on 5 matching bases. CDR1 is LNHDA, CDR2 SQIVND, per germline (reference sequence). V dropped 5 bases and J dropped 6 bases, with 5 bases sitting between them. The CDR3 sequence is 11 residues long. CDR3 DNA: TGTGCCAGTAGTCAGGGTCAGCCCCAGCATTTT. Protein sequence: CASSQGQPQHF.

The J gene is TRBJ2-5, the V gene TRBV4-1, with 9 bases that match TRBD1. The CDR3 is made up of 16 amino acids. Germline CDR1 reads MGHRA; CDR2 reads YSYEKL. V lost 2 bases and J lost 3; bases outside the gene matches: 7. The CDR3 sequence is CASSQTLQGAEETQYF. CDR3 nucleotides: TGCGCCAGCAGCCAAACCCTACAGGGGGCGGAAGAGACCCAGTACTTC.